The 19 T cell receptor beta chains listed next were all sequenced from one sample in a study of shared clonotypes between healthy human individuals. Libraries were prepared by immunoSEQ multiplex PCR; TCRdb keeps only in-frame clonotypes and omits some of them. The data contain over 2,000,000 clones, roughly 93% of them singletons. Naivety among CD8 cells was defined by CD45RO negativity and positive CCR7 selection, thereby excluding terminally differentiated effector memory CD45RA+ cells. The sequenced sample was naive CD8+ T cells from PBMCs. These receptors were obtained from a man aged 18 to 30 in good health. Some clones in this sample may be carry-over from other donors' samples.

DNA of the CDR3: TGTGCCAGCAGCTACCTTGAGGGGAACTATGGCTACACCTTC. As protein: CASSYLEGNYGYTF. The chain employs TRBV9 and TRBJ1-2; tentative D call: TRBD1 (5 bases). There are 14 residues in the CDR3. V shed 4 bases and J shed 2 bases, with 12 bases lying between them. The germline V gene encodes CDR1 SGDLS and CDR2 YYNGEE.

The chain combines TRBV9 with TRBJ2-7; 7 nucleotides align to TRBD1. Germline CDR1 is SGDLS and CDR2 is YYNGEE. This CDR3 contains 14 residues. The V and J ends lost 2 bases and 2 bases, in that order; junction bases with no gene match: 4. In DNA, the CDR3 is TGTGCCAGCAGCGTCGGGACAGTTCCCTACGAGCAGTACTTC. Its translation is CASSVGTVPYEQYF.

The rearrangement links TRBV9 to TRBJ1-2, with 11 bases fitting TRBD1. This CDR3 is built from 17 residues. The J segment lost 3 bases and the V segment lost 3 bases, leaving 10 bases of the junction unmatched. The germline CDR1 and CDR2 sequences are SGDLS and YYNGEE. The CDR3: CASSAGTGGQHYYGYTF. CDR3 sequence (DNA): TGTGCCAGCAGCGCCGGGACAGGGGGGCAACACTACTATGGCTACACCTTC.

The gene calls are TRBV30 and TRBJ2-3; no firm D call. V lost 0 bases to trimming and J lost 8 bases, with 15 bases between them. Germline V gives CDR1 GTSNPN, CDR2 SVGIG (reference sequence). This CDR3 has 14 residues. CDR3 sequence (DNA): TGTGCCTGGAGTGTACTTAAGGGAAAGGGTACGCAGTATTTT. Residues: CAWSVLKGKGTQYF. Using reference TRBV30 and TRBJ2-3 for the parts outside the CDR3, the full variable domain is SQTIHQWPATLVQPVGSPLSLECTVEGTSNPNLYWYRQAAGRGLQLLFYSVGIGQISSEVPQNLSASRPQDRQFILSSKKLLLSDSGFYLCAWSVLKGKGTQYFGPGTRLTVL.

This sequence joins TRBV25-1 and TRBJ2-4; 9 nucleotides line up with TRBD1. The CDR3 length is 13 residues. CDR1 is MGHDK, CDR2 SYGVNS, per germline. Trimming took 7 bases from V and 6 from J; bases not matched to a gene: 4. The CDR3 DNA follows: TGTGCCAGCATGGGGACAGGGAGAAACATTCAGTACTTC. This codes for CASMGTGRNIQYF.

The rearrangement joins TRBV11-1 to TRBJ2-7, with a possible D match to TRBD1 (6 bases). The CDR3 length is 15 residues. Trimming shortened V by 5 bases and J by 0 bases, and 14 bases separated the two germline ends. CDR1 SGHAT and CDR2 FQDESV come from the germline V gene (reference sequence). The CDR3 is CASSPRDRPSYEQYF. CDR3 nucleotide sequence: TGTGCCAGCAGCCCCCGAGACAGGCCCTCCTACGAGCAGTACTTC.

As concerns this clone: Other nucleotide sequences from this sample produce the same CDR3. The genes are TRBV27 and TRBJ2-7; 10 nucleotides line up with TRBD1. The germline V gene has CDR1 MNHEY and CDR2 SMNVEV (reference sequence). The CDR3 is made up of 15 amino acids. J gave up 2 bases and V 2 bases, and 3 bases lay outside the gene matches. CDR3 nucleotides: TGTGCCAGCAGTTTAAGGACAGGGGGTGCCTACGAGCAGTACTTC. It yields the protein CASSLRTGGAYEQYF.

The V call is TRBV27, the J call TRBJ2-7, with TRBD1 identical over 7 bases. Trimming took 5 bases from V and 6 from J; bases not matched to a gene: 4. The CDR3 length is 12 residues. From germline, CDR1 is MNHEY and CDR2 SMNVEV (reference sequence). DNA for the CDR3: TGTGCCAGCAGTACGACAGGGACCGAGCAGTACTTC. This encodes CASSTTGTEQYF.

V gene TRBV11-2 combines with J gene TRBJ2-3; D is ambiguous. Germline V CDR1 and CDR2: SGHAT, FQNNGV. There are 13 residues in the CDR3. V was pared by 2 bases and J by 6 bases, with 9 bases between. This chain's CDR3 is CASSLQFSDTQYF. As DNA, the CDR3 is TGTGCCAGCAGCTTACAGTTTTCCGATACGCAGTATTTT. Full variable domain (rest looked up from reference TRBV11-2 and TRBJ2-3): EAGVAQSPRYKIIEKRQSVAFWCNPISGHATLYWYQQILGQGPKLLIQFQNNGVVDDSQLPKDRFSAERLKGVDSTLKIQPAKLEDSAVYLCASSLQFSDTQYFGPGTRLTVL.

V gene TRBV5-6 combines with J gene TRBJ2-2; 8 bases agree with TRBD1. V trimming: 0 bases; J trimming: 3 bases; junction bases outside the gene matches: 1. Germline CDR1 reads SGHDT; CDR2 reads YYEEEE. The CDR3 has 15 residues. The CDR3: CASSLAQGDTGELFF. The CDR3 nucleotides read TGTGCCAGCAGCTTGGCACAGGGGGACACCGGGGAGCTGTTTTTT.

The J gene is TRBJ2-2, the V gene TRBV15; 11 bases agree with TRBD2. With V trimmed by 0 bases and J by 5 bases, 5 bases remained unmatched. Germline-derived CDR1 and CDR2 are LNHNV and YYDKDF (reference sequence). CDR3 length: 17 residues. The CDR3 nucleotides read TGTGCCACCAGCAGAGATTTAACTAGCGGGAGTACCGGGGAGCTGTTTTTT. It is translated as CATSRDLTSGSTGELFF.

V gene TRBV27 combines with J gene TRBJ2-3; a weak D match, TRBD2 (6 bases). The CDR3 is 16 amino acids. Germline V gene data show CDR1 as MNHEY and CDR2 as SMNVEV (reference sequence). The V end lost 5 bases, the J end lost 0 bases, and 15 bases lay between the germline ends. The CDR3 coding sequence is TGTGCCAGCAGTCAGCGCGGCGCGGGGAGCACAGATACGCAGTATTTT. Residues: CASSQRGAGSTDTQYF.

This clone was found once. The chain recombines TRBV7-9 with TRBJ2-7; D might be TRBD2 (6 bases). The CDR3 consists of 16 residues. The germline V and J ends were trimmed by 6 bases and 7 bases, with 25 bases remaining between them. Germline V gene sequence: CDR1 SEHNR, CDR2 FQNEAQ (reference sequence). For the CDR3, the DNA is TGTGCCAGCAGTATGCCTTCGGGAGCCGGGATTAGGGAGCAGTACTTC. Its protein product is CASSMPSGAGIREQYF.

CDR3 residues: CASKQDSTYEQYF. As DNA, the CDR3 is TGTGCCAGCAAACAGGACAGTACCTACGAGCAGTACTTC. The rearrangement links TRBV28 to TRBJ2-7, with a tentative D call TRBD1 (6 bases). This CDR3 comprises 13 residues. Per the germline V gene, CDR1 is MDHEN and CDR2 is SYDVKM. Trimming removed 7 bases at V and 2 bases at J, with 12 bases between.

V and J are TRBV5-6 and TRBJ2-1; 7 nucleotides agree with TRBD2. V lost 1 base to trimming and J lost 10 bases; unmatched junction nucleotides: 11. The CDR3 length is 15 residues. Germline V gene lookup returns CDR1 SGHDT and CDR2 YYEEEE. The CDR3 reads CASSLLGEGLWEQFF. CDR3 nucleotide sequence: TGTGCCAGCAGCTTGTTGGGGGAGGGCCTTTGGGAGCAGTTCTTC.

This chain links TRBV6-5 with TRBJ2-1; D is uncertain. This CDR3 is built from 12 residues. Germline V gives CDR1 MNHEY, CDR2 SVGAGI. With 6 bases removed from V and 3 bases from J, the gap between germline ends came to 6 bases. The CDR3 region has the DNA TGTGCCAGCAGAAAACACTACAATGAGCAGTTCTTC. Translating it yields CASRKHYNEQFF.

V gene TRBV5-6 combines with J gene TRBJ2-3; 10 bases line up with TRBD2. The CDR3 is made up of 16 amino acids. Germline V CDR1 and CDR2: SGHDT, YYEEEE. Trimming at V came to 5 bases and at J to 1 base, leaving 7 bases not matched to a gene. The CDR3 loop reads CASRVMTSGRTDTQYF. In DNA, the CDR3 is TGTGCCAGCAGAGTGATGACTAGCGGGCGCACAGATACGCAGTATTTT.

The chain is built from TRBV19 and TRBJ1-1; D is unclear. The CDR3 sequence is 11 residues long. Trimming took off 4 bases at V and 9 bases at J, with 9 bases between the two ends. The V gene's germline CDR1 is LNHDA and CDR2 SQIVND (reference sequence). The CDR3 region is CASSTSGKAFF. The CDR3 DNA sequence: TGTGCCAGTAGTACCTCAGGCAAAGCTTTCTTT. Variable domain in full (rest from reference TRBV19 and TRBJ1-1): DGGITQSPKYLFRKEGQNVTLSCEQNLNHDAMYWYRQDPGQGLRLIYYSQIVNDFQKGDIAEGYSVSREKKESFPLTVTSAQKNPTAFYLCASSTSGKAFFGQGTRLTVV.

The V gene is TRBV27, the J gene TRBJ2-2; 14 nucleotides line up with TRBD2. After removal of 3 bases from V and 5 bases from J, the junction contained 14 bases not matched to a gene. The length of the CDR3 is 20 residues. In germline, CDR1 is MNHEY, CDR2 SMNVEV (reference sequence). The CDR3 spells CASSLEGGGLAGGGTGELFF. For the CDR3, the DNA is TGTGCCAGCAGTTTGGAAGGGGGAGGACTAGCGGGAGGTGGAACCGGGGAGCTGTTTTTT.